The clone carrying this T cell receptor (beta chain) is medium-sized within its sample. The antigen is unknown. Findings of the study overall: The TCR gene usage of tumor memory CD4+ T cells clustered together with blood and lymph node memory CD4+ cells and with lymph node naive CD4+ cells. Tumor-infiltrating Treg TCR alpha and beta sequences overlapped most with tumor naive CD4+ T cells, then blood naive. Under 2.1% of tumor Treg sequences matched blood Tregs or memory cells.

Adaptor-ligated barcode primers were used to amplify TRBV12-4/TRBJ1-2 clonotypes. TCRdb re-called the multiplex PCR reads through MiXCR, storing one row per CDR3 protein. Of 1,200 to 1,500 distinct CDR3 sequences listed, 19% are singletons. The CDR3 sequence is 15 residues long. V lost 6 bases and J lost 0, with 14 bases in between. Naive CD4+ cells had CD25+ Tregs removed. This receptor was identified in a female donor with breast cancer. The V and J genes are TRBV12-3 or TRBV12-4 and TRBJ1-2, with a weak D call TRBD1 (6 bases). Sequenced sample: naive CD4+ T cells sorted from blood. The subset is: naive CD4+ T cells, CD4+CD45RA+CD25-. CDR3 residues: CASRSTGSANYGYTF. The CDR3 nucleotides read TGTGCCAGCAGATCGACAGGTTCTGCTAACTATGGCTACACCTTC.